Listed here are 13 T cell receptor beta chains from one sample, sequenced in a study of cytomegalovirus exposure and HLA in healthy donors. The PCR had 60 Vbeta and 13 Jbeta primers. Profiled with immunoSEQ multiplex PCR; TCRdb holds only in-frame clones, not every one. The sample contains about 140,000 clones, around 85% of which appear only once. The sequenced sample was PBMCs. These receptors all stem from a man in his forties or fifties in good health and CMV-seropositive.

The CDR3 DNA sequence: TGCGCCAGCAGCCGATCGCTAGCGGGGCTCTACAATGAGCAGTTCTTC. This translates into CASSRSLAGLYNEQFF. V usage is TRBV5-1 and J usage is TRBJ2-1; 9 positions match TRBD2. V shed 4 bases, J shed 3 bases, and the junction held 8 bases outside the gene matches. CDR3 length: 16 amino acids. Germline lookup yields CDR1 SGHRS and CDR2 YFSETQ.

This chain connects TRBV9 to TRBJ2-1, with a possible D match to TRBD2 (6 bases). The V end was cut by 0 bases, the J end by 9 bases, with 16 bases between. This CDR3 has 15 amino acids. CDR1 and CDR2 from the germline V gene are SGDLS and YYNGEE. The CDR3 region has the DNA TGTGCCAGCAGCGTAGCGGGGGAGTTGTCCGGTGAGCAGTTCTTC. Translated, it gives CASSVAGELSGEQFF.

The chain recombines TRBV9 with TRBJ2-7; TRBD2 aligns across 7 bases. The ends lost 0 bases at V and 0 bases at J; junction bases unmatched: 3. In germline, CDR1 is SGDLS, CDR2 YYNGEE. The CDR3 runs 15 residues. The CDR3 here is CASSVAGGSSYEQYF. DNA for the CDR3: TGTGCCAGCAGCGTAGCGGGGGGAAGCTCCTACGAGCAGTACTTC.

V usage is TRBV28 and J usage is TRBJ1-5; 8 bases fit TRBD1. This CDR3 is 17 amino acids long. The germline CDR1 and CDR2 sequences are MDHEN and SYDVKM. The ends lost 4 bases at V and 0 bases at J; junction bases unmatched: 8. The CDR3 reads CASSSGDRTNSNQPQHF. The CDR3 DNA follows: TGTGCCAGCAGTTCCGGGGACAGGACAAATAGCAATCAGCCCCAGCATTTT.

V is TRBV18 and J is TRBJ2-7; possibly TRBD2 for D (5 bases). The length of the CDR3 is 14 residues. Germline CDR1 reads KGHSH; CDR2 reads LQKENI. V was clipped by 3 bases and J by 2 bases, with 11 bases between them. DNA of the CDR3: TGTGCCAGCTCACCGGGCGGGCCCCCCTACGAGCAGTACTTC. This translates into CASSPGGPPYEQYF.

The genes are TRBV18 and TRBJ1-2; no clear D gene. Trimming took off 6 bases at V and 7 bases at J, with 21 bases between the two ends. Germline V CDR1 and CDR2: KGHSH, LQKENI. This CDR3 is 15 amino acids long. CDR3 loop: CASSARGEGLSGYTF. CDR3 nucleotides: TGTGCCAGCTCCGCAAGAGGTGAGGGATTAAGTGGCTACACCTTC.

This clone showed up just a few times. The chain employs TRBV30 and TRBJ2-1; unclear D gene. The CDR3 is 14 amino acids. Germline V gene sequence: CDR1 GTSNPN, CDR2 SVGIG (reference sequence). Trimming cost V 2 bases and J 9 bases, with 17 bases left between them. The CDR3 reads CAWSTNQLGGEQFF. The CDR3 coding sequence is TGTGCCTGGAGTACAAACCAATTAGGCGGTGAGCAGTTCTTC.

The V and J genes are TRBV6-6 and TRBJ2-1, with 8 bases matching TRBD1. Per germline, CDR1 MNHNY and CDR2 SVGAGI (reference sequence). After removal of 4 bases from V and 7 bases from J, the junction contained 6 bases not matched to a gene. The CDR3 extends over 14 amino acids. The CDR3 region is CASSLPGQVNEQFF. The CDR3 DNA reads TGTGCCAGCAGTTTGCCGGGACAGGTAAATGAGCAGTTCTTC.

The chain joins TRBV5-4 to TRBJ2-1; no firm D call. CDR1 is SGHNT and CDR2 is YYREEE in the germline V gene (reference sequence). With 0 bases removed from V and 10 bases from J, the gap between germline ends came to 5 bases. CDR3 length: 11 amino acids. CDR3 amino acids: CASSLAGEQFF. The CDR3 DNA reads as TGTGCCAGCAGCTTGGCAGGCGAGCAGTTCTTC.

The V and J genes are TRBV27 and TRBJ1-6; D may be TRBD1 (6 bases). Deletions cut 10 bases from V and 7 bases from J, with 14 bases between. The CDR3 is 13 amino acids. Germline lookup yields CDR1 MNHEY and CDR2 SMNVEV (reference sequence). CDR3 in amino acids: CATREQGNSPLHF. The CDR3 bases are TGTGCCACCCGAGAGCAGGGGAATTCACCCCTCCACTTT.

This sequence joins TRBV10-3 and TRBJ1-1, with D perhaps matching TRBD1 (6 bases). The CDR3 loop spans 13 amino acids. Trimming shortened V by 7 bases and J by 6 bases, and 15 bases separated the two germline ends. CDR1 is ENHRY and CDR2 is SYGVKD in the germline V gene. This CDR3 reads CAINTGTRAEAFF. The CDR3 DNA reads TGTGCCATCAATACCGGGACACGGGCTGAAGCTTTCTTT.

CDR3 sequence (DNA): TGTGCCAGCAGTTTAGGAGCGGGTAGCACAGATACGCAGTATTTT. This codes for CASSLGAGSTDTQYF. The chain links TRBV27 to TRBJ2-3; the D gene is possibly TRBD2 (6 bases). The CDR3 has 15 residues. V dropped 2 bases and J dropped 0 bases, with 9 bases sitting between them. CDR1 is MNHEY, CDR2 SMNVEV, per germline (reference sequence).

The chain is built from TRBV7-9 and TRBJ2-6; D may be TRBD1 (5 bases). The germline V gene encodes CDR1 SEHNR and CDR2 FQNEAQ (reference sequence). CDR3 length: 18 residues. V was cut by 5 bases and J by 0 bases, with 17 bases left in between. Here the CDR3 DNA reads TGTGCCAGCAGCCCTAGACTGGGGCCCCGCTCTGGGGCCAACGTCCTGACTTTC. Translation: CASSPRLGPRSGANVLTF.